This is a list of T cell receptor beta chains from one sample in a study of somatic mutations in cytotoxic T cells in rheumatoid arthritis. The method was immunoSEQ multiplex PCR; TCRdb's version includes in-frame clones alone and lacks a portion of them. The repertoire includes 12,000 to 15,000 clones, around 78% of them detected once, and roughly 7.4% sits in the top ten. The sequenced sample was CD8+ T cells sorted from blood. The receptor source for this set is an adult with rheumatoid arthritis. Both conserved end residues are part of each CDR3. D genes are given only for firm matches. The listing skips clone size in some rows; elsewhere it reads once, few, many or a size class.

d_gene	v_gene	abundance	j_gene	CDR3nt	CDR3aa
.	TRBV5-8	.	TRBJ2-7	TGTGCCAGCAGCTTTTATCGGGAGCAGTACTTC	CASSFYREQYF
.	TRBV28	.	TRBJ2-5	TGTGCCAGCAGTTTGTCAGGGCAAGAGACCCAGTACTTC	CASSLSGQETQYF
.	TRBV5-1	.	TRBJ2-5	TGCGCCAGCAGCTTGGAACAGAAGCTCTACCAAGAGACCCAGTACTTC	CASSLEQKLYQETQYF
.	TRBV15	few	TRBJ1-1	TGTGCCACCAGCAGAGGTCCGAGGGGAGGAAAGAACACTGAAGCTTTCTTT	CATSRGPRGGKNTEAFF
.	TRBV19	.	TRBJ1-1	TGTGCCAGTAGTCCATGGGGGCGAGGAGGCACTGAAGCTTTCTTT	CASSPWGRGGTEAFF
.	TRBV30	.	TRBJ1-2	TGTGCCTGGACAGGTCCCGGAGGTGGCTACACCTTC	CAWTGPGGGYTF
.	TRBV5-4	few	TRBJ2-2	TGTGCCAGCAGCTTGTACCTAACCGGGGAGCTGTTTTTT	CASSLYLTGELFF
TRBD2	TRBV29-1	once	TRBJ2-3	TGCAGCGTTGATAGCTTCCTAGCGGGAGTAATTACGCAGTATTTT	CSVDSFLAGVITQYF
.	TRBV28	.	TRBJ2-2	TGTGCCAGCAGAACTTGGACAGCGGGCCACGGTGGTACCGGGGAGCTGTTTTTT	CASRTWTAGHGGTGELFF
.	TRBV6-5	.	TRBJ2-5	TGTGCCAGCAGTTTCGATTTGGGGGAGACCCAGTACTTC	CASSFDLGETQYF
.	TRBV6-1	.	TRBJ1-1	TGTGCCAGCACCCACGACGGGGAAGCTTTCTTT	CASTHDGEAFF
.	TRBV5-6	.	TRBJ2-4	TGTGCCAGCAGCTTGGAGGGGCTAGCCAAAAACATTCAGTACTTC	CASSLEGLAKNIQYF
.	TRBV7-9	.	TRBJ2-5	TGTGCCAGCGGAGTCGTTGGGCTAGAGACCCAGTACTTC	CASGVVGLETQYF
.	TRBV9	.	TRBJ1-2	TGTGCCAGCAGCGTAGAACCCGGGGGTAACTATGGCTACACCTTC	CASSVEPGGNYGYTF
.	TRBV7-2	once	TRBJ2-1	TGTGCCAGCAGCTTAGTAACCCTAGGGCCCTACAATGAGCAGTTCTTC	CASSLVTLGPYNEQFF
TRBD1	TRBV5-1	once	TRBJ1-1	TGCGCCAGCAGCTCGGAACCGCCGGGACAGGGTCTTAACACTGAAGCTTTCTTT	CASSSEPPGQGLNTEAFF
.	TRBV10-3	few	TRBJ1-1	TGTGCCATCAGTGAGATCTCGGAGCGCACCGAAGCTTTCTTT	CAISEISERTEAFF
TRBD1	TRBV28	.	TRBJ2-3	TGTGCCAGCACCCCAGGGGGCCGGGGCACAGATACGCAGTATTTT	CASTPGGRGTDTQYF
.	TRBV4-2	.	TRBJ1-3	TGTGCCAGCAGCCGCATCCGGGAACAAGGAGACACCATATATTTT	CASSRIREQGDTIYF
.	TRBV28	.	TRBJ1-1	TGTGCCAGCAACAACCGGCATATAAACAGGGAGAACACTGAAGCTTTCTTT	CASNNRHINRENTEAFF
.	TRBV4-1	.	TRBJ2-3	TGCGCCAGCAGCCAAGGGGGAGTCGGTACGCAGTATTTT	CASSQGGVGTQYF
.	TRBV27	.	TRBJ1-6	TGTGCCAGCAGCCTTACTCCCTTTCCGTATAATTCACCCCTCCACTTT	CASSLTPFPYNSPLHF